These 8 T cell receptor beta chains were sequenced from one sample in a study of identical twins. A single record per CDR3 protein comes from TCRdb applying MiXCR to the 5' RACE reads. The sample gives 750,000 to 950,000 distinct CDR3 sequences, 12% of which show up once; under 2% is in the top ten. These data were likewise used in another study, on yellow fever vaccine responses in identical twins.

The sequencing sample was made of PBMCs. All receptors come from a woman under 30 in good health.

The chain has TRBV5-1 and TRBJ2-2, with TRBD2 as a possible D gene (5 bases). The CDR3 sequence is 13 residues long. Germline-derived CDR1 and CDR2 are SGHRS and YFSETQ. Trimming cost V 2 bases and J 8 bases, with 10 bases left between them. CDR3 nucleotides: TGCGCCAGCAGCTTATCCAGCGGAGGGGAGCTGTTTTTT. This translates into CASSLSSGGELFF.

This clonotype was counted a few times. The chain joins TRBV3-1 to TRBJ2-7, with 13 positions matching TRBD2. Unmatched junction bases numbered 4, after V lost 5 bases and J lost 3 bases. The CDR3 has 15 residues. Germline V gene data show CDR1 as LGHDT and CDR2 as YNNKEL (reference sequence). The CDR3 bases are TGTGCCAGCAGCGACTGGACTAGCGGGAGCTACGAGCAGTACTTC. Translation gives CASSDWTSGSYEQYF.

J is TRBJ2-3 and V is TRBV15; maybe TRBD2 (5 bases). This CDR3 is built from 13 residues. Trimming stripped 0 bases from V and 8 bases from J, with 9 bases between. In germline, CDR1 is LNHNV, CDR2 YYDKDF (reference sequence). The CDR3 DNA is TGTGCCACCAGCAGAGAACTGGCGGGTACGCAGTATTTT. This sequence encodes CATSRELAGTQYF.

This clonotype has a handful of counts. The gene calls are TRBV7-2 and TRBJ2-2; the D gene could be TRBD1 or TRBD2 (6 bases each). V was pared by 5 bases and J by 0 bases, with 13 bases between. Germline V gene sequence: CDR1 SGHTA, CDR2 FQGNSA. This CDR3 is built from 16 residues. CDR3 loop: CASSPRGVSNTGELFF. Written as DNA, the CDR3 is TGTGCCAGCAGCCCAAGGGGGGTCTCGAACACCGGGGAGCTGTTTTTT.

The rearrangement joins TRBV10-3 to TRBJ2-2, with 10 bases identical to TRBD2. The V gene end was trimmed by 3 bases and the J gene end by 3 bases; junction bases not matched to a gene: 10. The CDR3 sequence is 18 residues long. The germline V gene encodes CDR1 ENHRY and CDR2 SYGVKD. The CDR3 DNA is TGTGCCATCAGTGACTTAAGGGGGCTAGCGGGGGACACCGGGGAGCTGTTTTTT. Amino acids: CAISDLRGLAGDTGELFF.

In this sample, this clonotype turned up a few times. The chain has TRBV29-1 and TRBJ2-7; TRBD1 or TRBD2 may be the D gene (5 bases each). The CDR3 totals 13 residues. Germline V gene lookup returns CDR1 SQVTM and CDR2 ANQGSEA. The V gene lost 7 bases and the J gene lost 2 bases, with 15 bases spanning the gap. The CDR3 region is CSAKKRGPYEQYF. The CDR3 region has the DNA TGCAGCGCAAAGAAACGGGGACCCTACGAGCAGTACTTC.

This clonotype was counted a few times. The DNA for the CDR3 is TGCAGCGTTGAAGTCCGCGGGGAGGGGGTTGAGCAGTTCTTC. This sequence encodes CSVEVRGEGVEQFF. The chain employs TRBV29-1 and TRBJ2-1; D possibly corresponds to TRBD2 (7 bases). V lost 1 base and J lost 9, with 16 bases in between. CDR1 is SQVTM and CDR2 is ANQGSEA in the germline V gene. The CDR3 is made up of 14 amino acids.

The CDR3 is CASGTGDTGELFF. The CDR3 bases are TGCGCCAGCGGGACAGGGGACACCGGGGAGCTGTTTTTT. The J gene is TRBJ2-2, the V gene TRBV5-1; 10 bases map to TRBD1. The ends lost 7 bases at V and 3 bases at J; junction bases unmatched: 0. The CDR3 has 13 amino acids. CDR1 is SGHRS and CDR2 is YFSETQ in the germline V gene.